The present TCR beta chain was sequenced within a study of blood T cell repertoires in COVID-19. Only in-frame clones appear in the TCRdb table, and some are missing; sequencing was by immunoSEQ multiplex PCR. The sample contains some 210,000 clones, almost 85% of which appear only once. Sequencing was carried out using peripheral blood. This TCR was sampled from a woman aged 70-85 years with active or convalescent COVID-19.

Written as DNA, the CDR3 is TGTGCCAGCTCATCCGGACAGACCTCTGGAAACACCATATATTTT. Protein product: CASSSGQTSGNTIYF. The chain links TRBV18 to TRBJ1-3; maybe TRBD1 (6 bases). Germline CDR1 reads KGHSH; CDR2 reads LQKENI. The CDR3 length is 15 residues. V was clipped by 5 bases and J by 0 bases, with 11 bases between them.